The rows below give T cell receptor beta chains drawn from one sample of a study of T cells in localized non-small cell lung cancer. Assay: immunoSEQ multiplex PCR; the TCRdb copy retains only in-frame clones and omits some. Found here are 35,000 to 45,000 clones, approximately 90% of them singletons; the top ten hold approximately 7%. The source material was peripheral blood, sampled before any cancer treatment. Every receptor here comes from a female donor at least 60 years old with stage I lung adenocarcinoma. Each CDR3 is given with its conserved first and last residue. The D gene is left open where the match is weak. Clone size, where shown, is once, few, many, or a class for clones that have expanded.

>TRBD1|TRBJ1-1|.|TRBV29-1
CSVRTGEANTEAFF
TGCAGCGTTCGGACAGGGGAGGCGAACACTGAAGCTTTCTTT
>TRBD1|TRBJ1-4|.|TRBV5-5
CASSPRGQGERANEKLFF
TGTGCCAGCAGCCCCAGGGGACAGGGGGAGAGGGCTAATGAAAAACTGTTTTTT
>.|TRBJ2-5|few|TRBV29-1
CSDLGFRETQYF
TGCAGCGACCTGGGGTTCCGGGAGACCCAGTACTTC
>.|TRBJ2-1|.|TRBV27
CASSLSDWHRNEQFF
TGTGCCAGCAGTTTATCGGATTGGCATCGCAATGAGCAGTTCTTC
>TRBD1|TRBJ1-2|once|TRBV19
CASSITGQGAFYGYTF
TGTGCCAGTAGTATAACCGGACAGGGGGCGTTCTATGGCTACACCTTC
>.|TRBJ2-2|.|TRBV7-2
CASSFNTGELFF
TGTGCCAGCAGCTTTAATACCGGGGAGCTGTTTTTT
>TRBD1|TRBJ1-1|once|TRBV5-1
CASQGAEKNTEAFF
TGCGCCAGCCAGGGGGCGGAAAAGAACACTGAAGCTTTCTTT
>TRBD2|TRBJ2-5|once|TRBV5-1
CASTLAGGETQYF
TGCGCCAGCACATTGGCGGGAGGAGAGACCCAGTACTTC
>.|TRBJ1-1|.|TRBV5-1
CASSLAPGQMNTEAFF
TGCGCCAGCAGCTTGGCCCCTGGTCAGATGAACACTGAAGCTTTCTTT
>.|TRBJ1-2|once|TRBV5-4
CASSPEAPRGYGYTF
TGTGCCAGCAGCCCGGAGGCTCCGAGGGGCTATGGCTACACCTTC
>TRBD1|TRBJ1-5|once|TRBV2
CASRGGQASNQPQHF
TGTGCCAGCAGGGGGGGACAGGCCTCGAATCAGCCCCAGCATTTT
>.|TRBJ2-4|.|TRBV7-9
CASSPELTAKNIQYF
TGTGCCAGCAGTCCAGAGCTTACGGCCAAAAACATTCAGTACTTC
>.|TRBJ1-6|.|TRBV11-2
CASSLGRVRVSPLHF
TGTGCCAGCAGCTTAGGTCGGGTACGGGTTTCACCCCTCCACTTT
>TRBD2|TRBJ2-3|.|TRBV7-2
CASSSQPGLAGDTQYF
TGTGCCAGCAGCTCCCAACCGGGACTAGCGGGGGATACGCAGTATTTT
>.|TRBJ1-1|.|TRBV4-1
CASSQGAPNTEAFF
TGCGCCAGCAGCCAAGGAGCCCCGAACACTGAAGCTTTCTTT